These 6 T cell receptor beta chains were sequenced from one sample in a study of response to subunit inactivated influenza vaccine. MiXCR was run by TCRdb on the RT-PCR reads, yielding one entry per CDR3 protein. The table has under 750,000 distinct CDR3 sequences, approximately 12% seen once. The sample in question was PBMCs from blood, obtained on the day of vaccination. These receptors came from a man aged 50-59 years who received an inactivated influenza vaccine.

The V call is TRBV9, the J call TRBJ2-1; no definite D call. The CDR3 has 13 amino acids. V lost 3 bases and J lost 9, with 13 bases in between. Per the germline V gene, CDR1 is SGDLS and CDR2 is YYNGEE. The DNA of the CDR3 is TGTGCCAGCAGCGAGGTGGACCATCGTGAGCAGTTCTTC. Protein sequence: CASSEVDHREQFF.

This clonotype was picked up many times. The chain couples TRBV7-2 to TRBJ2-5; D is ambiguous. Per the germline V gene, CDR1 is SGHTA and CDR2 is FQGNSA. The CDR3 runs 13 residues. V gave up 1 base and J gave up 4 bases, with 7 bases separating them. CDR3 sequence (DNA): TGTGCCAGCAGCTTAGTTGGTGGAGAGACCCAGTACTTC. The encoded protein is CASSLVGGETQYF. The entire variable domain, with the rest obtained from reference TRBV7-2 and TRBJ2-5, is as follows: GAGVSQSPSNKVTEKGKDVELRCDPISGHTALYWYRQSLGQGLEFLIYFQGNSAPDKSGLPSDRFSAERTGGSVSTLTIQRTQQEDSAVYLCASSLVGGETQYFGPGTRLLVL.

There are a few counts of this clonotype. The V call is TRBV20-1, the J call TRBJ2-7; 8 nucleotides line up with TRBD1. Looked up from germline, CDR1 is DFQATT and CDR2 is SNEGSKA (reference sequence). The CDR3 has 14 residues. The V gene end was trimmed by 5 bases and the J gene end by 1 base; junction bases not matched to a gene: 7. The CDR3 loop reads CSAPRTGSSYEQYF. Written as DNA, the CDR3 is TGCAGTGCTCCCCGGACAGGGTCTTCCTACGAGCAGTACTTC.

V and J are TRBV7-2 and TRBJ2-1; no definite D call. The CDR3 runs to 13 residues. Trimming removed 1 base at V and 7 bases at J, with 8 bases between. Germline loops: CDR1 SGHTA, CDR2 FQGNSA. The CDR3 reads CASSLVIGNEQFF. The CDR3 DNA sequence: TGTGCCAGCAGCTTAGTCATAGGAAATGAGCAGTTCTTC.

This clonotype was recorded many times. The V call is TRBV6-5, the J call TRBJ2-2, with D possibly being TRBD2 (5 bases). CDR1 is MNHEY and CDR2 is SVGAGI in the germline V gene. V gave up 0 bases and J gave up 6 bases, with 8 bases separating them. The CDR3 is made up of 14 amino acids. The CDR3 sequence: CASSYSMEAGELFF. DNA for the CDR3: TGTGCCAGCAGTTACTCGATGGAGGCCGGGGAGCTGTTTTTT.

This clonotype was recorded many times. The gene calls are TRBV5-1 and TRBJ2-5, with D perhaps TRBD2 (6 bases). V dropped 1 base and J dropped 0 bases, with 13 bases sitting between them. Per the germline V gene, CDR1 is SGHRS and CDR2 is YFSETQ. The CDR3 runs 16 residues. The CDR3 reads CASSLFSGGDQETQYF. DNA for the CDR3: TGCGCCAGCAGCTTGTTCAGCGGCGGGGACCAAGAGACCCAGTACTTC.